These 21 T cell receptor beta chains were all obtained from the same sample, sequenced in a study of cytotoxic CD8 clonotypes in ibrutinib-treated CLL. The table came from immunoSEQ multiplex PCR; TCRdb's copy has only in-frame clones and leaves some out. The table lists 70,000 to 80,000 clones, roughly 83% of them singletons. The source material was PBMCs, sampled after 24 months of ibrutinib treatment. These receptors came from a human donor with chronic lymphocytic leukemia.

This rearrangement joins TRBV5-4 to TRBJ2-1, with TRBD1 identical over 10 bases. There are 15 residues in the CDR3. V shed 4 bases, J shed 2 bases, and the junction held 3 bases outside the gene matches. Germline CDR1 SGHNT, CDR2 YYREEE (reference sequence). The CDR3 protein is CASSLGQGAYNEQFF. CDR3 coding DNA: TGTGCCAGCAGCCTCGGACAGGGGGCCTACAATGAGCAGTTCTTC.

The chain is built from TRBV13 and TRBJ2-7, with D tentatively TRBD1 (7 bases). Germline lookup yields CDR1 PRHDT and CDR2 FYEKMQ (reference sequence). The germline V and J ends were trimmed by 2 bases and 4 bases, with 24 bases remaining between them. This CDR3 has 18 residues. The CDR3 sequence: CASSLLGGWGPGQYEQYF. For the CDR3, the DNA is TGTGCCAGCAGCTTATTGGGGGGTTGGGGTCCGGGACAGTACGAGCAGTACTTC.

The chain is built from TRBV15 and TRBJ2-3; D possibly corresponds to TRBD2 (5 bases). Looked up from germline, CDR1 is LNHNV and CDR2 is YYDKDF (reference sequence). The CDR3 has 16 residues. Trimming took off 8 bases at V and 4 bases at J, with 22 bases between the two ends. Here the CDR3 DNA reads TGTGCCACCCGGAAGAACGGGGTGGGCCCGGCAGATACGCAGTATTTT. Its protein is CATRKNGVGPADTQYF. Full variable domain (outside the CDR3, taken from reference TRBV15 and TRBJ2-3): DAMVIQNPRYQVTQFGKPVTLSCSQTLNHNVMYWYQQKSSQAPKLLFHYYDKDFNNEADTPDNFQSRRPNTSFCFLDIRSPGLGDTAMYLCATRKNGVGPADTQYFGPGTRLTVL.

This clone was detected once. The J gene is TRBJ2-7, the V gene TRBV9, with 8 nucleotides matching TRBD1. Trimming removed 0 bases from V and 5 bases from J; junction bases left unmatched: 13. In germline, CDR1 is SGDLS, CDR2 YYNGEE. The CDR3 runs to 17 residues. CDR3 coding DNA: TGTGCCAGCAGCGTAGGCCCTTCGGGACAGGCGACGGACGAGCAGTACTTC. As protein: CASSVGPSGQATDEQYF. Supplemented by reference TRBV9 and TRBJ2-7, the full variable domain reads DSGVTQTPKHLITATGQRVTLRCSPRSGDLSVYWYQQSLDQGLQFLIQYYNGEERAKGNILERFSAQQFPDLHSELNLSSLELGDSALYFCASSVGPSGQATDEQYFGPGTRLTVT.

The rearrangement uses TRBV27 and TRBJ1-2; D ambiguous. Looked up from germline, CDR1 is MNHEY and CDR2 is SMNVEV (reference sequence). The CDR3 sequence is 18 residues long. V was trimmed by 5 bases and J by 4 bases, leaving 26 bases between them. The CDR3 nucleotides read TGTGCCAGCAGTCCCGTCCCGTCCCGGGGAAGCCGGGGCTATGGCTACACCTTC. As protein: CASSPVPSRGSRGYGYTF.

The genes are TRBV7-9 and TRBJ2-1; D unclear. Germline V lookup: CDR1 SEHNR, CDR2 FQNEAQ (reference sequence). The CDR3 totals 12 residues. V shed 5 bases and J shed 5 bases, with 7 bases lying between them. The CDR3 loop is CASSPGHNEQFF. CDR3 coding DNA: TGTGCCAGCAGCCCCGGACACAATGAGCAGTTCTTC.

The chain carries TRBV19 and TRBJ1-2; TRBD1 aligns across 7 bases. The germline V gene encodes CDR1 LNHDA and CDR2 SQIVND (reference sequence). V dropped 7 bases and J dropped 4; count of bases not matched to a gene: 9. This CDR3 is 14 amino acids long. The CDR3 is CASTILGTVYGYTF. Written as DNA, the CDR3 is TGTGCCAGTACGATTCTGGGGACAGTCTATGGCTACACCTTC.

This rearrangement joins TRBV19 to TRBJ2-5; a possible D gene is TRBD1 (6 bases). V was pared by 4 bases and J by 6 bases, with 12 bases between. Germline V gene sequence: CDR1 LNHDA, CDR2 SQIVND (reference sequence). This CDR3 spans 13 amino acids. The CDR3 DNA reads TGTGCCAGTAGTACGGACAGCCAGAAGACCCAGTACTTC. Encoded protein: CASSTDSQKTQYF.

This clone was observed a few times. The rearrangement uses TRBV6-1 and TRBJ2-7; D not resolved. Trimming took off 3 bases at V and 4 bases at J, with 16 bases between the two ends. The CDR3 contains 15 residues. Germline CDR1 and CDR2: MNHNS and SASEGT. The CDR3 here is CASSDARSGRYEQYF. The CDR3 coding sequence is TGTGCCAGCAGTGATGCCAGGTCTGGGCGGTACGAGCAGTACTTC.

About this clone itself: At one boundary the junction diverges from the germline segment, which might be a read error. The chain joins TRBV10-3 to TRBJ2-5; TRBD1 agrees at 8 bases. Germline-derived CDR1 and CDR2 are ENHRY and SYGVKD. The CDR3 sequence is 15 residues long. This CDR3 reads CASSGLTGGQETQYF. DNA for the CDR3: TGTGCCAGCAGTGGCCTCACAGGGGGGCAAGAGACCCAGTACTTC.

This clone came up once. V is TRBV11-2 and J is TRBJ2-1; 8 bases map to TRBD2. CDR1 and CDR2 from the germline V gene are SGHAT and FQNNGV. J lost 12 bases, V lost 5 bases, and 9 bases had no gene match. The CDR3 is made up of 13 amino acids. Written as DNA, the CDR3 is TGTGCCAGCAGCAGGGGACTAGGTGATGTGCAGTTCTTC. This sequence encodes CASSRGLGDVQFF.

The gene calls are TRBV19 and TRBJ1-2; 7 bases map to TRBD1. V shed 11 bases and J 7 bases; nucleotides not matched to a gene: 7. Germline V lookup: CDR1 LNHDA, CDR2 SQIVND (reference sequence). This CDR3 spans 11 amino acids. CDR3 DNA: TGTGCCGGCGGGACAGCCTTTGGCTACACCTTC. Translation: CAGGTAFGYTF. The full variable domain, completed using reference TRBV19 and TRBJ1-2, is DGGITQSPKYLFRKEGQNVTLSCEQNLNHDAMYWYRQDPGQGLRLIYYSQIVNDFQKGDIAEGYSVSREKKESFPLTVTSAQKNPTAFYLCAGGTAFGYTFGSGTRLTVV.

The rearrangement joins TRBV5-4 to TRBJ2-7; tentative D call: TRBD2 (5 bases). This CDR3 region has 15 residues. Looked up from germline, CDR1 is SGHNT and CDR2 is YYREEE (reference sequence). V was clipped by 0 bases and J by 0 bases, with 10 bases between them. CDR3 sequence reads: CASSLGGEGSYEQYF. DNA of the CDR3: TGTGCCAGCAGCTTGGGGGGAGAGGGCTCCTACGAGCAGTACTTC.

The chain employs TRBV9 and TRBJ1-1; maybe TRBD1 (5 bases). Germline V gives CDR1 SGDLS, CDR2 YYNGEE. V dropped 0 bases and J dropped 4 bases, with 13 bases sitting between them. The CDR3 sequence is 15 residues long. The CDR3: CASSVVPGISTEAFF. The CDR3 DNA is TGTGCCAGCAGCGTAGTTCCAGGGATTAGCACTGAAGCTTTCTTT.

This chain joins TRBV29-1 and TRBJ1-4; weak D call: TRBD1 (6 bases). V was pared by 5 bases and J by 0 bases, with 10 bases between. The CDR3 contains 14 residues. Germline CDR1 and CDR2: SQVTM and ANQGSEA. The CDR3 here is CSVWGTTTNEKLFF. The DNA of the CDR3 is TGCAGCGTTTGGGGGACAACAACTAATGAAAAACTGTTTTTT.

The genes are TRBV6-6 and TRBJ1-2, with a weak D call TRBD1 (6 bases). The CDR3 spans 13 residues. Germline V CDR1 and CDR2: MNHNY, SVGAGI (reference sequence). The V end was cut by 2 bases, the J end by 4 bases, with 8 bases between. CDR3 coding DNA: TGTGCCAGCAGTTACCAACAGGGCTATGGCTACACCTTC. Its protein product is CASSYQQGYGYTF.

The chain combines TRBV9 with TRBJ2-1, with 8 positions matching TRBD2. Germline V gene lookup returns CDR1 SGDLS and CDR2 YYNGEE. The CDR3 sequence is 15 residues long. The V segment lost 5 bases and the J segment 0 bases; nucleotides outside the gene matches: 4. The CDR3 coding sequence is TGTGCCAGCAGAGCCCTAGCGGGCTCCTACAATGAGCAGTTCTTC. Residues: CASRALAGSYNEQFF.

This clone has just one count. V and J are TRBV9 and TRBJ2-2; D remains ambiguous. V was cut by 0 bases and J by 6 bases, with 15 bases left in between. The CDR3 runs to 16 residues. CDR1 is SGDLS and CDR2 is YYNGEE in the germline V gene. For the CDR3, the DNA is TGTGCCAGCAGCGTAGGCCCAGTCAAGGCGGCCGGGGAGCTGTTTTTT. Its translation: CASSVGPVKAAGELFF.

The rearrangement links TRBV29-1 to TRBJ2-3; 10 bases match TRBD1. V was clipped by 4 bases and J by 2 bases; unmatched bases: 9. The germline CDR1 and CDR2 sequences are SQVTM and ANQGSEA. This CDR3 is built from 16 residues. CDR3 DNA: TGCAGCGTTGGCCCGATTGGGACAGGGGACACAGATACGCAGTATTTT. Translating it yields CSVGPIGTGDTDTQYF.

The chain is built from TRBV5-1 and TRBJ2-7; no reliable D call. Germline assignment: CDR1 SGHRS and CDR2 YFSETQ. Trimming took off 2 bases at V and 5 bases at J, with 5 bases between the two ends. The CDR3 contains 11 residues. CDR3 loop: CASSLENEQYF. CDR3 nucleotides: TGCGCCAGCAGCTTAGAAAACGAGCAGTACTTC.

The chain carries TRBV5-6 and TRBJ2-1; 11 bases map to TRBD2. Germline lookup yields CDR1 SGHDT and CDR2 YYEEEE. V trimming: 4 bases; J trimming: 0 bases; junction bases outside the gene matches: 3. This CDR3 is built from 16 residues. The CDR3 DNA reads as TGTGCCAGCAGCAGCACTAGCGGGAGCTCCTACAATGAGCAGTTCTTC. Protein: CASSSTSGSSYNEQFF.